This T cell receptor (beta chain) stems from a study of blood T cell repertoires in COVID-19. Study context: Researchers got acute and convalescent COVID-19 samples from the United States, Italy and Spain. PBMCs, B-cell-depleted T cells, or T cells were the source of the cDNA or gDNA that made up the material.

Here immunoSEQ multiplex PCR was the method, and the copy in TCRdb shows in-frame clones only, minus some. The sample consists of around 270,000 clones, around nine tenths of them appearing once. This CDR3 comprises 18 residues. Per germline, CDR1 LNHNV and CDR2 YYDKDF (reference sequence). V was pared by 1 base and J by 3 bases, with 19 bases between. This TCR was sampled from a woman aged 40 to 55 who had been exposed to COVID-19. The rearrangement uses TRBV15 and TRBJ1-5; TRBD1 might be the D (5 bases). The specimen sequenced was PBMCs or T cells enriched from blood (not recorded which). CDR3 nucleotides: TGTGCCACCAGCAGAGTACGGCAGGGTCCCGATTCCAATCAGCCCCAGCATTTT. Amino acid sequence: CATSRVRQGPDSNQPQHF.